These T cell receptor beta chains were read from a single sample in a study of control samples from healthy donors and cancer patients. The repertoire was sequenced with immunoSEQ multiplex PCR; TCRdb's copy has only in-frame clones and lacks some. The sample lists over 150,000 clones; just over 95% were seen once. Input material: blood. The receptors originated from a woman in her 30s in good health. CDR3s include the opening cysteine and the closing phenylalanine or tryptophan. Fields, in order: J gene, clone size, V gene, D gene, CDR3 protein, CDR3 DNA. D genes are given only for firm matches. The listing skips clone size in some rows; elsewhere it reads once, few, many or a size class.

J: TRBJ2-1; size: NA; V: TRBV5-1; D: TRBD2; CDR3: CASSIVGTSGRLTYNEQFF; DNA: TGCGCCAGCAGCATTGTAGGGACTAGCGGGAGGTTGACCTACAATGAGCAGTTCTTC
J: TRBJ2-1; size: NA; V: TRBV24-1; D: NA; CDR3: CATSDPPGTRRTGAYNEQFF; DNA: TGTGCCACCAGTGATCCTCCCGGGACCCGGAGAACAGGAGCCTACAATGAGCAGTTCTTC
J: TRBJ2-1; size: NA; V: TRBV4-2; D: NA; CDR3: CASSQKGEQFF; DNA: TGTGCCAGCAGCCAGAAGGGTGAGCAGTTCTTC
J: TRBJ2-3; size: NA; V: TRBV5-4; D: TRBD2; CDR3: CASRRETSTDTQYF; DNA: TGTGCCAGCCGGCGGGAGACTAGCACAGATACGCAGTATTTT
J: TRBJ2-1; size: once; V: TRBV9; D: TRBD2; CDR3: CASSVGLAGGSRAYNEQFF; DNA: TGTGCCAGCAGCGTAGGGCTAGCGGGGGGCTCTAGGGCCTACAATGAGCAGTTCTTC
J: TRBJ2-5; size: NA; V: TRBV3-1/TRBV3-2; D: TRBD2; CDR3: CASSQRRASGSLETQYF; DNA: TGTGCCAGCAGCCAAAGGAGGGCTAGCGGGAGTCTAGAGACCCAGTACTTC
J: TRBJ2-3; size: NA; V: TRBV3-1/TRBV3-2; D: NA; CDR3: CASSPYSAVTQYF; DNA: TGTGCCAGCAGTCCCTATTCGGCGGTGACGCAGTATTTT
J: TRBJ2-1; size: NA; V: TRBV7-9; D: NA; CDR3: CASSLEAGSLSSYNEQFF; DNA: TGTGCCAGCAGCTTAGAGGCGGGCTCTTTAAGCTCCTACAATGAGCAGTTCTTC
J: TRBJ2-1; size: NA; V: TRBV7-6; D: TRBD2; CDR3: CASSLDGTSGLNEQFF; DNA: TGTGCCAGCAGCTTAGATGGGACTAGCGGACTCAATGAGCAGTTCTTC
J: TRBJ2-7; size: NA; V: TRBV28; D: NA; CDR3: CASSFFLTYEQYF; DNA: TGTGCCAGCAGTTTCTTTCTCACCTACGAGCAGTACTTC
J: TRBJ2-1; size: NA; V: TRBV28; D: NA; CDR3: CASSPPYTNEQFF; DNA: TGTGCCAGCAGTCCCCCCTACACGAATGAGCAGTTCTTC
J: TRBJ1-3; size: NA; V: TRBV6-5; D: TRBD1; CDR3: CASSRTGGNTIYF; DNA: TGTGCCAGCAGTAGGACAGGCGGAAACACCATATATTTT
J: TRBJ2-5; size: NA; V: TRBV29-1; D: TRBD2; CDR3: CSVVALAGETQYF; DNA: TGCAGCGTTGTAGCCCTAGCGGGAGAGACCCAGTACTTC
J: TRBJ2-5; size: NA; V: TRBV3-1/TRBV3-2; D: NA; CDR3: CASSTDFGETQYF; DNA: TGTGCCAGCAGCACGGACTTCGGAGAGACCCAGTACTTC
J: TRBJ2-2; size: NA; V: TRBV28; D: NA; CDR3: CASKGLGDSNTGELFF; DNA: TGTGCCAGCAAGGGCCTAGGGGATTCGAACACCGGGGAGCTGTTTTTT
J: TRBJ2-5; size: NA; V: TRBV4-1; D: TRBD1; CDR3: CASSHQGVTREAQYF; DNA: TGCGCCAGCAGCCACCAGGGGGTAACAAGAGAAGCCCAGTACTTC
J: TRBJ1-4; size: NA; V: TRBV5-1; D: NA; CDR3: CASSLDGTNEKLFF; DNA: TGCGCCAGCAGCTTGGATGGGACTAATGAAAAACTGTTTTTT
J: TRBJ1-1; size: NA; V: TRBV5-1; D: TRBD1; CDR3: CASGLQGASWTEAFF; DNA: TGCGCCAGCGGACTCCAGGGGGCGAGTTGGACTGAAGCTTTCTTT
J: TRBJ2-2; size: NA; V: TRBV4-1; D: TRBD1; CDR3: CASSQPPGQGAITGELFF; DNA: TGCGCCAGCAGCCAACCCCCGGGACAGGGGGCGATAACCGGGGAGCTGTTTTTT
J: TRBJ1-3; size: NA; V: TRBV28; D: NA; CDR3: CASSLPLGPGSGNTIYF; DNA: TGTGCCAGCAGTTTACCCCTCGGGCCTGGCTCTGGAAACACCATATATTTT
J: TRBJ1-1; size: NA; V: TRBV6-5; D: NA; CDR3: CASRARGARTEAFF; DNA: TGTGCCAGCAGAGCAAGGGGGGCGCGCACTGAAGCTTTCTTT
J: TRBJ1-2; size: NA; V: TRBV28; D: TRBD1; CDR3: CASSLPGQTVYGYTF; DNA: TGTGCCAGCAGTTTGCCGGGACAGACTGTCTATGGCTACACCTTC
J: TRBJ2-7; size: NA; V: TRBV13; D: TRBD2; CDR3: CASSFGTGTSGYEQYF; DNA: TGTGCCAGCAGCTTCGGAACCGGGACTAGCGGCTACGAGCAGTACTTC
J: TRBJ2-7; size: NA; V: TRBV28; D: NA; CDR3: CASSLQGKTYEQYF; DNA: TGTGCCAGCAGTTTACAGGGGAAGACCTACGAGCAGTACTTC
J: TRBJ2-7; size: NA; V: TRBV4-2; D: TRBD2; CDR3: CASSQDYKREGPYEQYF; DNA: TGTGCCAGCAGCCAAGATTACAAGCGGGAGGGCCCCTACGAGCAGTACTTC
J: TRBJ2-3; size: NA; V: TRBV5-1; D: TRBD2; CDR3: CASNGPSGRAGDTQYF; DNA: TGCGCCAGCAACGGCCCTAGCGGGAGGGCCGGAGATACGCAGTATTTT
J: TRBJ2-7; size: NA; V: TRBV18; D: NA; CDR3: CASSPPGPYEQYF; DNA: TGTGCCAGCTCACCACCGGGACCCTACGAGCAGTACTTC
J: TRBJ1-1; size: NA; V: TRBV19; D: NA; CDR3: CASSKNTEAFF; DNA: TGTGCCAGTAGTAAAAACACTGAAGCTTTCTTT
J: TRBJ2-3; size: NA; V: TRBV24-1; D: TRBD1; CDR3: CATSDWDRGPGTDTQYF; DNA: TGTGCCACCAGTGACTGGGACAGGGGCCCAGGGACAGATACGCAGTATTTT
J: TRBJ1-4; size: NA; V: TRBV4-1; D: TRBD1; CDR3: CASSQAGTGKEKLFF; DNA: TGCGCCAGCAGCCAAGCCGGGACAGGAAAAGAAAAACTGTTTTTT
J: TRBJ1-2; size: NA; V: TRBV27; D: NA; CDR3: CASSTQGANYGYTF; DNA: TGTGCCAGCAGCACGCAAGGGGCTAACTATGGCTACACCTTC
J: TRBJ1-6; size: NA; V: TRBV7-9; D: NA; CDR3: CASSSYNSPLHF; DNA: TGTGCCAGCAGCTCCTATAATTCACCCCTCCACTTT
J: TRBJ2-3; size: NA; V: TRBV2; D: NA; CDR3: CASSLFSWGTDTQYF; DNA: TGTGCCAGCAGCCTCTTTTCCTGGGGCACAGATACGCAGTATTTT
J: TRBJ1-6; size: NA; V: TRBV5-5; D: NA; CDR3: CASSFLNSPLHF; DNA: TGTGCCAGCAGCTTCCTGAATTCACCCCTCCACTTT
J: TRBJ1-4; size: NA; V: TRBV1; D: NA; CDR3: CTSSQGDRGHFEKLFF; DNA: TGCACCAGCAGCCAAGGCGACAGGGGGCATTTTGAAAAACTGTTTTTT
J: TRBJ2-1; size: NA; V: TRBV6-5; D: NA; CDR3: CASSYSLSVYNEQFF; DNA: TGTGCCAGCAGTTACAGTCTGAGCGTCTACAATGAGCAGTTCTTC
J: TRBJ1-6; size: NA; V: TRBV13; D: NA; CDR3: CASSLESGTYSPLHF; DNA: TGTGCCAGCAGCTTAGAATCAGGGACTTATTCACCCCTCCACTTT
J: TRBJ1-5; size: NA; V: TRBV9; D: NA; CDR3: CASSVDGDYQPQHF; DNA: TGTGCCAGCAGCGTAGACGGGGACTATCAGCCCCAGCATTTT
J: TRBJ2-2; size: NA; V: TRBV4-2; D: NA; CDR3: CASSQTSTAGELFF; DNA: TGTGCCAGCAGCCAAACCTCTACAGCTGGGGAGCTGTTTTTT
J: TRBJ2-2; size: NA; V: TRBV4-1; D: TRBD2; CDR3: CASSQRDYPDTGELFF; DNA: TGCGCCAGCAGCCAGCGGGACTACCCCGACACCGGGGAGCTGTTTTTT
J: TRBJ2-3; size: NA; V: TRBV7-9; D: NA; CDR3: CASSPGIAGTDTQYF; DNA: TGTGCCAGCAGTCCCGGGATAGCGGGCACAGATACGCAGTATTTT
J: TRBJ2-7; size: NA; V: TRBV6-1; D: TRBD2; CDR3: CASSDDRLAVVKSYEQYF; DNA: TGTGCCAGCAGTGATGACCGGCTAGCGGTCGTTAAGTCCTACGAGCAGTACTTC
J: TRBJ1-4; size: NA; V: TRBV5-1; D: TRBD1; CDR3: CASRGPGTGYEKLFF; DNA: TGCGCCAGCAGGGGTCCCGGGACAGGGTATGAAAAACTGTTTTTT
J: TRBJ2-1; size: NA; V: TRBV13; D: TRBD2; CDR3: CASSLVFFETSGDEQFF; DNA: TGTGCCAGCAGCTTAGTTTTCTTCGAGACTAGCGGGGATGAGCAGTTCTTC
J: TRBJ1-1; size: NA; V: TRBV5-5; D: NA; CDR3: CASSLSLKTEAFF; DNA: TGTGCCAGCAGCTTGTCCTTGAAGACTGAAGCTTTCTTT
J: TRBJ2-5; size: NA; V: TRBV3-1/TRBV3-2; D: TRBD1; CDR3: CASSPRTGGSTETQYF; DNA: TGTGCCAGCAGCCCCAGGACAGGGGGATCGACGGAGACCCAGTACTTC
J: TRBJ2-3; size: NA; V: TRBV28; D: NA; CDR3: CASSTPRGLGTDTQYF; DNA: TGTGCCAGCAGTACCCCTAGGGGACTCGGCACAGATACGCAGTATTTT
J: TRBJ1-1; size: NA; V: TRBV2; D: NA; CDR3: CASSRDLPEMNTEAFF; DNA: TGTGCCAGCAGCCGGGACCTTCCCGAAATGAACACTGAAGCTTTCTTT
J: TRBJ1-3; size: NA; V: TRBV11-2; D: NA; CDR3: CASSLIVNTIYF; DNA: TGTGCCAGCAGCTTAATCGTAAACACCATATATTTT
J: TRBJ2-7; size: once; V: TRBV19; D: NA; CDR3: CASSIATGAYEQYF; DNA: TGTGCCAGTAGTATAGCAACTGGCGCCTACGAGCAGTACTTC
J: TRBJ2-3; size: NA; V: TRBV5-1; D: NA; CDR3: CASSLGQGSTDTQYF; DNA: TGCGCCAGCAGCCTGGGGCAGGGTAGCACAGATACGCAGTATTTT
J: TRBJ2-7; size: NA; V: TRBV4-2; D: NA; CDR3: CASSQGPYRTTSYEQYF; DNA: TGTGCCAGCAGCCAGGGTCCATACAGGACTACCTCCTACGAGCAGTACTTC
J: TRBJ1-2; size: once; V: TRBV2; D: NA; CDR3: CASSLSGAGGYTF; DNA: TGTGCCAGCAGTCTGTCAGGGGCCGGCGGCTACACCTTC
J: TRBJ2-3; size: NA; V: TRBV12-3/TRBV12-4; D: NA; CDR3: CASTGMVGDTQYF; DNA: TGTGCCAGCACCGGGATGGTCGGAGATACGCAGTATTTT
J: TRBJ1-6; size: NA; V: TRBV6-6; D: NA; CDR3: CASSLQTQTWNSPLHF; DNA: TGTGCCAGCAGTCTACAAACCCAAACGTGGAATTCACCCCTCCACTTT
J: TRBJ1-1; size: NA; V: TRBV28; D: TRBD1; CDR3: CASSIPLTGMNTEAFF; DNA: TGTGCCAGCAGTATCCCCTTGACAGGGATGAACACTGAAGCTTTCTTT